The source of this T cell receptor (beta chain) is a study of blood T cell repertoires in COVID-19. This clone has only one observation. TCRdb keeps only in-frame clones here, not all; method: immunoSEQ multiplex PCR. The profile shows roughly 280,000 clones, approximately 81% of them singletons. This CDR3 has 15 residues. The V and J ends lost 5 bases and 6 bases, in that order; junction bases with no gene match: 10. Germline loops: CDR1 MRHNA, CDR2 SNTAGT. The chain joins TRBV6-4 to TRBJ2-1, with TRBD1 matching 7 bases. The receptor was derived from a man between 60 and 70 years old with acute or convalescent COVID-19. The sample comprised peripheral blood. CDR3 amino acids: CASSLGQARINEQFF. The CDR3 coding sequence is TGTGCCAGCAGTCTCGGACAGGCCAGGATCAATGAGCAGTTCTTC.